Shown below are 24 T cell receptor beta chains from a single sample sequenced in a study of control samples from healthy donors and cancer patients (dated by TCRdb to about 2020). The library relied on the immunoSEQ multiplex PCR assay. TCRdb re-hosts the immuneACCESS table, in-frame sequences only. Its copies lack some clones; in the studies checked, an unresolved V gene accounts for under half of them, and the cause for the rest is not known. In all, the sample holds 110,000 to 150,000 clones, and roughly 92% of those were seen once. The ten largest account for about an eighth of the sample. The sample was blood. The receptors originated from a man aged 35 to 55 in good health.

The CDR3 is CASSQGSGGAADTQYF. CDR3 bases: TGCGCCAGCAGCCAAGGGAGCGGGGGGGCCGCAGATACGCAGTATTTT. V and J are TRBV4-3 and TRBJ2-3; 10 bases are a match to TRBD2. Germline V gene sequence: CDR1 LGHNA, CDR2 YSLEER. The CDR3 loop spans 16 amino acids. V dropped 1 base and J dropped 4; count of bases not matched to a gene: 5.

V and J are TRBV6-6 and TRBJ1-5; 7 nucleotides agree with TRBD1. Germline V lookup: CDR1 MNHNY, CDR2 SVGAGI (reference sequence). Trimming cost V 6 bases and J 0 bases; bases outside gene matches: 5. This CDR3 is built from 15 residues. This CDR3 is CASRTDRDSNQPQHF. The DNA of the CDR3 is TGTGCCAGCAGGACAGACAGGGATAGCAATCAGCCCCAGCATTTT.

J is TRBJ1-6 and V is TRBV10-3; no clear D gene. The germline V gene encodes CDR1 ENHRY and CDR2 SYGVKD. The CDR3 runs to 13 residues. The germline V and J ends were trimmed by 6 bases and 8 bases, with 11 bases remaining between them. This CDR3 is CAISAITDSPLHF. CDR3 coding DNA: TGTGCCATCAGCGCGATCACAGATTCACCCCTCCACTTT.

The chain recombines TRBV18 with TRBJ1-1, with a weak D call TRBD1 (5 bases). Germline V gene sequence: CDR1 KGHSH, CDR2 LQKENI. This CDR3 comprises 13 residues. Between the trimmed V and J ends, which lost 2 bases and 4 bases, there was a span of 8 bases. The CDR3 nucleotides read TGTGCCAGCTCACCATCTGGGGGCACTGAAGCTTTCTTT. This encodes CASSPSGGTEAFF.

CDR3 sequence: CAPQGDSSYEQYF. The DNA for the CDR3 is TGTGCCCCTCAAGGGGACAGTTCCTACGAGCAGTACTTC. The chain joins TRBV6-9 to TRBJ2-7; 7 bases fit TRBD1. V was clipped by 11 bases and J by 1 base; unmatched bases: 8. Germline assignment: CDR1 MNHGY and CDR2 SVAAGI. The CDR3 runs to 13 residues.

This clone was observed once. This chain uses TRBV11-3 with TRBJ2-3, with D perhaps assigned TRBD1 or TRBD2 (5 bases each). The CDR3 length is 14 residues. Germline V gene lookup returns CDR1 SGHNT and CDR2 YENEEA. V gave up 4 bases and J gave up 2 bases, with 10 bases separating them. The chain's CDR3 is CASSWDGDTDTQYF. The CDR3 DNA reads as TGTGCCAGCAGCTGGGACGGGGACACAGATACGCAGTATTTT.

J is TRBJ2-4 and V is TRBV7-8, with D maybe TRBD1 (5 bases). The CDR3 extends over 14 amino acids. Between the trimmed V and J ends, which lost 5 bases and 3 bases, there was a span of 11 bases. In germline, CDR1 is SGHVS, CDR2 FQNEAQ. CDR3 loop: CASSPQVGKNIQYF. DNA of the CDR3: TGTGCCAGCAGCCCACAGGTTGGCAAAAACATTCAGTACTTC.

The chain has TRBV2 and TRBJ1-1; 12 nucleotides align to TRBD1. The CDR3 has 15 residues. CDR1 is SNHLY and CDR2 is FYNNEI in the germline V gene. Losses at the gene ends were 3 bases for V and 8 bases for J; bases not matched to a gene: 7. Written as DNA, the CDR3 is TGTGCCAGCAGTGAGCGCCCCGGGACAGGGGGCGAAGCTTTCTTT. Translated, it gives CASSERPGTGGEAFF. The variable domain in full, completed from reference TRBV2 and TRBJ1-1, reads EPEVTQTPSHQVTQMGQEVILRCVPISNHLYFYWYRQILGQKVEFLVSFYNNEISEKSEIFDDQFSVERPDGSNFTLKIRSTKLEDSAMYFCASSERPGTGGEAFFGQGTRLTVV.

This clone was seen once. The gene calls are TRBV19 and TRBJ2-7, with TRBD2 as a possible D gene (6 bases). The length of the CDR3 is 16 residues. Germline CDR1 and CDR2: LNHDA and SQIVND (reference sequence). V was cut by 5 bases and J by 3 bases, with 20 bases left in between. The CDR3 DNA is TGTGCCAGTAGTTCCCGGGGGACTGAGGGCCACTACGAGCAGTACTTC. It yields the protein CASSSRGTEGHYEQYF.

This chain links TRBV5-1 with TRBJ1-6; D ambiguous. V was clipped by 0 bases and J by 10 bases, with 8 bases between them. CDR3 length: 13 amino acids. Germline lookup yields CDR1 SGHRS and CDR2 YFSETQ. The CDR3 DNA sequence: TGCGCCAGCAGCTTGGAATGGTACTCACCCCTCCACTTT. Residues: CASSLEWYSPLHF.

The chain joins TRBV24-1 to TRBJ2-3, with 10 bases lining up with TRBD2. The V gene end was trimmed by 5 bases and the J gene end by 0 bases; junction bases not matched to a gene: 4. The CDR3 has 16 amino acids. Germline V gene lookup returns CDR1 KGHDR and CDR2 SFDVKD. Here the CDR3 reads CATSVGLAVSTDTQYF. The CDR3 nucleotides read TGTGCCACCAGTGTAGGACTAGCGGTTAGCACAGATACGCAGTATTTT.

The chain carries TRBV10-3 and TRBJ2-5; D is possibly TRBD2 (5 bases). This CDR3 spans 14 amino acids. In germline, CDR1 is ENHRY, CDR2 SYGVKD. Between the trimmed V and J ends, which lost 3 bases and 3 bases, there was a span of 11 bases. The CDR3 reads CAISDGGSEETQYF. Here the CDR3 DNA reads TGTGCCATCAGTGATGGAGGAAGTGAAGAGACCCAGTACTTC.

The chain combines TRBV6-5 with TRBJ1-1, with a possible D match to TRBD1 (5 bases). This CDR3 is 13 amino acids long. V lost 7 bases and J lost 3, with 12 bases in between. Per the germline V gene, CDR1 is MNHEY and CDR2 is SVGAGI. This CDR3 reads CASIRALDTEAFF. The DNA for the CDR3 is TGTGCCAGCATCAGGGCTCTCGACACTGAAGCTTTCTTT.

The chain uses TRBV24-1 and TRBJ2-7; TRBD1 aligns across 9 bases. The trim removed 4 bases at V and 4 bases at J, leaving 4 bases unmatched. The CDR3 consists of 14 residues. Germline values: CDR1 KGHDR, CDR2 SFDVKD. The CDR3 DNA is TGTGCCACCAGTGACCCCGGGACAGGGTACGAGCAGTACTTC. It is translated as CATSDPGTGYEQYF.

The CDR3: CASSPDLGTQYF. In nucleotides, the CDR3 is TGTGCCAGCAGCCCGGACTTGGGGACGCAGTATTTT. The chain couples TRBV11-2 to TRBJ2-3, with D possibly being TRBD2 (5 bases). This CDR3 is 12 amino acids long. Trimming stripped 5 bases from V and 9 bases from J, with 12 bases between. Germline V gene data show CDR1 as SGHAT and CDR2 as FQNNGV.

This clone has just one count. J is TRBJ2-3 and V is TRBV10-1, with D unclear. V lost 8 bases to trimming and J lost 6 bases, with 21 bases between them. This CDR3 contains 15 residues. The germline gives CDR1 WNHNN, CDR2 SYGVQD (reference sequence). The CDR3 coding sequence is TGCGCCAGCGCCTCGACTGGGCCATTTCCTGATACGCAGTATTTT. Amino acid sequence: CASASTGPFPDTQYF.

J is TRBJ2-3 and V is TRBV7-8; D is tentatively TRBD1 or TRBD2 (6 bases each). Germline lookup yields CDR1 SGHVS and CDR2 FQNEAQ. This CDR3 is built from 14 residues. The ends were cut back, 0 bases at V and 7 bases at J, with 11 bases in the middle. The CDR3 spells CASSLAGGGNTQYF. Written as DNA, the CDR3 is TGTGCCAGCAGCTTAGCGGGGGGCGGGAATACGCAGTATTTT.

The CDR3, as DNA: TGCGCCAGCAGCATGACTGGTCCTAGCACAGATACGCAGTATTTT. Encoded protein: CASSMTGPSTDTQYF. V gene TRBV5-1 combines with J gene TRBJ2-3; D not resolved. Germline loops: CDR1 SGHRS, CDR2 YFSETQ. Trimming left V 4 bases short and J 0 bases short, with 12 bases between. The length of the CDR3 is 15 residues.

The chain links TRBV5-1 to TRBJ1-5, with D uncertain. The V and J ends lost 0 bases and 9 bases respectively, with 4 bases between them. Germline V gene data show CDR1 as SGHRS and CDR2 as YFSETQ. The CDR3 is made up of 11 amino acids. CDR3 nucleotide sequence: TGCGCCAGCAGCTTGGCCAGGCCCCAGCATTTT. Translation: CASSLARPQHF. The full variable domain, rest sourced from reference TRBV5-1 and TRBJ1-5, is KAGVTQTPRYLIKTRGQQVTLSCSPISGHRSVSWYQQTPGQGLQFLFEYFSETQRNKGNFPGRFSGRQFSNSRSEMNVSTLELGDSALYLCASSLARPQHFGDGTRLSIL.

V and J are TRBV29-1 and TRBJ2-4; D unresolved. CDR3 length: 16 amino acids. Germline V gene lookup returns CDR1 SQVTM and CDR2 ANQGSEA. V was trimmed by 2 bases and J by 3 bases, leaving 17 bases between them. In DNA form, the CDR3 reads TGCAGCGTTGAATCTCAATTATTTATAGGCAAAAACATTCAGTACTTC. Translated, it gives CSVESQLFIGKNIQYF.

As to this clone: One end of the junction varies from germline; a read error may be responsible. The V and J genes are TRBV6-5 and TRBJ1-2; D gene unclear. The CDR3 extends over 14 amino acids. Germline CDR1 reads MNHEY; CDR2 reads SVGAGI. CDR3 coding DNA: TGTGCCAGCAGTTACAGAAACGTTCCTGGGGTGGAAGACTTC. Translating it yields CASSYRNVPGVEDF.

This chain links TRBV5-1 with TRBJ2-7; TRBD2 is a possible D gene (6 bases). The CDR3 sequence is 13 residues long. Germline V gene sequence: CDR1 SGHRS, CDR2 YFSETQ. Trimming shortened V by 4 bases and J by 2 bases, and 10 bases separated the two germline ends. CDR3: CASSPRGPYEQYF. The CDR3 nucleotides read TGCGCCAGCAGCCCGCGGGGCCCCTACGAGCAGTACTTC.

This chain joins TRBV6-5 and TRBJ1-2, with D possibly being TRBD1 (5 bases). This CDR3 region has 15 residues. Looked up from germline, CDR1 is MNHEY and CDR2 is SVGAGI. The V end lost 0 bases, the J end lost 3 bases, and 11 bases lay between the germline ends. CDR3 region: CASSYSWTSDYGYTF. Written as DNA, the CDR3 is TGTGCCAGCAGTTACTCCTGGACATCGGACTATGGCTACACCTTC.

CDR3: CATGGPSTNEKLFF. CDR3 sequence (DNA): TGTGCCACGGGGGGTCCGAGTACTAATGAAAAACTGTTTTTT. The chain uses TRBV10-3 and TRBJ1-4; weak D call: TRBD1 (5 bases). The CDR3 sequence is 14 residues long. Trimming shortened V by 10 bases and J by 2 bases, and 14 bases separated the two germline ends. Germline CDR1 reads ENHRY; CDR2 reads SYGVKD.